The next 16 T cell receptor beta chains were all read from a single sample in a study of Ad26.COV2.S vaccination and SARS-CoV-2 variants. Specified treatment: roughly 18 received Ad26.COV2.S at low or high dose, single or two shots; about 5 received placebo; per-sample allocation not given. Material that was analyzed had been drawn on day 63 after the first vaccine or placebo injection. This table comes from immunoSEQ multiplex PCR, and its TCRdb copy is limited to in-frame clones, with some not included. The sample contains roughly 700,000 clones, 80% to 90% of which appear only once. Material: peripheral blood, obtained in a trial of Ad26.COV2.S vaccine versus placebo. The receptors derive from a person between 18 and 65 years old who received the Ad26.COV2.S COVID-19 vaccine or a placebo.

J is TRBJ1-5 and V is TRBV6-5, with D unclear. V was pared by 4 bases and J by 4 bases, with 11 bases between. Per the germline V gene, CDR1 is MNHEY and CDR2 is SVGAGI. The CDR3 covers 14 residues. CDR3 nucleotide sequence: TGTGCCAGCAGTTTCCCAGAACCTAATCAGCCCCAGCATTTT. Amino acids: CASSFPEPNQPQHF.

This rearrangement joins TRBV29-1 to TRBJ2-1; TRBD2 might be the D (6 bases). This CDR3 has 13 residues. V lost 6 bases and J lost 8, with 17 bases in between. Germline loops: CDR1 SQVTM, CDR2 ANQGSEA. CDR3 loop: CSVVGLPKHEQFF. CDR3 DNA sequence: TGCAGCGTCGTGGGACTCCCGAAGCATGAGCAGTTCTTC.

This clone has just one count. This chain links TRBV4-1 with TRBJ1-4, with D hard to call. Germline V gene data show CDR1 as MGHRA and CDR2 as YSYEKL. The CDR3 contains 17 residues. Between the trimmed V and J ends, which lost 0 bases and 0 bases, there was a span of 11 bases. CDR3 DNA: TGCGCCAGCAGCCAAGATAAGGAGGCCGCAACTAATGAAAAACTGTTTTTT. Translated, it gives CASSQDKEAATNEKLFF.

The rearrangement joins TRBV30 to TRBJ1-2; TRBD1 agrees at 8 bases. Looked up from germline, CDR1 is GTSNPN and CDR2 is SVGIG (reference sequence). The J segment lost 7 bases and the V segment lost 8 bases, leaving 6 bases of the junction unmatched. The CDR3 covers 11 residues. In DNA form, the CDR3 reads TGTGCCGTACAGGGGGATCGTGGCTACACCTTC. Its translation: CAVQGDRGYTF.

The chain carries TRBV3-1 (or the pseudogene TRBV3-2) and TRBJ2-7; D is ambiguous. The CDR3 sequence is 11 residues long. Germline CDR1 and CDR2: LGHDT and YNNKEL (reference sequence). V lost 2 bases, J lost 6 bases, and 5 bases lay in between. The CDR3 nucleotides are TGTGCCAGCAGCCAATCAGGCGAGCAGTACTTC. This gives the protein CASSQSGEQYF.

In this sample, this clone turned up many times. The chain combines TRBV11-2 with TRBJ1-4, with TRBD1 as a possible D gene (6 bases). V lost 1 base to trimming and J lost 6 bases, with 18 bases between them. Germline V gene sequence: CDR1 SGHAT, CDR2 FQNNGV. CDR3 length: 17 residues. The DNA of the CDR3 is TGTGCCAGCAGCTTAGGAGTAGGGACACCACAAGATGAAAAACTGTTTTTT. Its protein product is CASSLGVGTPQDEKLFF.

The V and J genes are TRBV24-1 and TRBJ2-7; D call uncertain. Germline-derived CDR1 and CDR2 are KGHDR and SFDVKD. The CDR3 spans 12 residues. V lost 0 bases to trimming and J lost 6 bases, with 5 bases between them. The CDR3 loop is CATSDLTLEQYF. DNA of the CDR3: TGTGCCACCAGTGATTTGACACTCGAGCAGTACTTC.

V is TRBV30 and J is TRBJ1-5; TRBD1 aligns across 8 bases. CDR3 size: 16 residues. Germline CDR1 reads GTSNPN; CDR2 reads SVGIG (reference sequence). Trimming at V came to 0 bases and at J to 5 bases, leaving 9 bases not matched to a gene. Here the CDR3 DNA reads TGTGCCTGGAGTGTGGCCCTTACAGGGGGTTATCAGCCCCAGCATTTT. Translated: CAWSVALTGGYQPQHF.

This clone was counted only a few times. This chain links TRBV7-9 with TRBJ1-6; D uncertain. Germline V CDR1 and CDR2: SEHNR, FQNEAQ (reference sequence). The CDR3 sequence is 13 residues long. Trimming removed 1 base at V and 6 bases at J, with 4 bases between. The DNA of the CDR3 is TGTGCCAGCAGCTTAGTGGCTAATTCACCCCTCCACTTT. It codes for CASSLVANSPLHF.

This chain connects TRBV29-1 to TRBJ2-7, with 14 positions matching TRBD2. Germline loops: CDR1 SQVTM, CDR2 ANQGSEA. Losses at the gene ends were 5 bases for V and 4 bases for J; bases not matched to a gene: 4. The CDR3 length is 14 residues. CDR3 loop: CSVRGTSGSYEQYF. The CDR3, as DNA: TGCAGCGTTCGTGGGACTAGCGGGAGTTACGAGCAGTACTTC.

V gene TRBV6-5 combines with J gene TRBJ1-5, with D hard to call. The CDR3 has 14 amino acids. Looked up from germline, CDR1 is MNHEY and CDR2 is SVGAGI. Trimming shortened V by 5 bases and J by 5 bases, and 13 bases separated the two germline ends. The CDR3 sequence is CASSPFLFYQPQHF. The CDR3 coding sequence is TGTGCCAGCAGTCCCTTTCTGTTTTATCAGCCCCAGCATTTT.

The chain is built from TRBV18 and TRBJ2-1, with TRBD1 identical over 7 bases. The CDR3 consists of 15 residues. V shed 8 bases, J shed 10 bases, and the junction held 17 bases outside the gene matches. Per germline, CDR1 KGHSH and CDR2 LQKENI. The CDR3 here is CASTPGQALLNEQFF. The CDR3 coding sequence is TGTGCCAGCACTCCCGGACAGGCGTTGTTGAACGAGCAGTTCTTC.

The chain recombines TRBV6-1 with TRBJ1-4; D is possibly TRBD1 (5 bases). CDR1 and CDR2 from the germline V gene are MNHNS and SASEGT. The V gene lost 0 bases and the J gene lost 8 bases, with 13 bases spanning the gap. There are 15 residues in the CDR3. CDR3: CASSEAGGYREKLFF. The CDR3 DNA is TGTGCCAGCAGTGAAGCTGGGGGTTACCGGGAAAAACTGTTTTTT.

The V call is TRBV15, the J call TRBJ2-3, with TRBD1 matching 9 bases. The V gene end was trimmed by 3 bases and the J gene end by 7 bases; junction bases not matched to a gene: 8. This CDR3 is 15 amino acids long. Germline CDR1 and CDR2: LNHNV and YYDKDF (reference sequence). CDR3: CATSRGGQGGYTQYF. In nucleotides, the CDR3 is TGTGCCACCAGCAGGGGGGGACAGGGAGGATATACGCAGTATTTT. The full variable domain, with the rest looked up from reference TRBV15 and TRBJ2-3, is DAMVIQNPRYQVTQFGKPVTLSCSQTLNHNVMYWYQQKSSQAPKLLFHYYDKDFNNEADTPDNFQSRRPNTSFCFLDIRSPGLGDTAMYLCATSRGGQGGYTQYFGPGTRLTVL.

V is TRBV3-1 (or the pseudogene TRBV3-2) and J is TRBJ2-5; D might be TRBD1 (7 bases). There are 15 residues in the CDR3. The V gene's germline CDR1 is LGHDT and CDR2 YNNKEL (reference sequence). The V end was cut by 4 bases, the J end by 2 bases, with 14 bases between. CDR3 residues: CASSPGGQGQETQYF. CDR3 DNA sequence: TGTGCCAGCAGCCCAGGGGGGCAGGGACAAGAGACCCAGTACTTC.

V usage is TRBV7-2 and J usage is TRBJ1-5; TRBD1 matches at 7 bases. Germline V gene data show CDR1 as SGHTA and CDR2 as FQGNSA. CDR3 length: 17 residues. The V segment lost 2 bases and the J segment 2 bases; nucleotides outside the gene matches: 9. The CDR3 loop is CASSLLATGYGNQPQHF. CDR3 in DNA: TGTGCCAGCAGCTTATTGGCGACAGGGTACGGCAATCAGCCCCAGCATTTT.